A selection of T cell receptor beta chains follows, all from one sample in a study of OX40 agonist ivuxolimab in advanced cancers. Measured with immunoSEQ multiplex PCR; TCRdb has only the in-frame clones, and not every one. The top ten hold about 3.6% of the sample, which has 75,000 to 100,000 clones, roughly 90% seen once. The sample here was CD4+ or CD8+ T cells sorted from blood, taken in a trial of the OX40 agonist ivuxolimab. The receptor source for this set is an adult with an advanced solid tumor such as melanoma, head and neck, liver or kidney cancer. Both conserved end residues are part of each CDR3. The D gene is left open where the match is weak. The listing skips clone size in some rows; elsewhere it reads once, few, many or a size class.

size	V	D	J	DNA	CDR3
few	TRBV2	NA	TRBJ1-1	TGTGCCAGCAGTGAATGGGACGGGAACACTGAAGCTTTCTTT	CASSEWDGNTEAFF
NA	TRBV18	TRBD2	TRBJ2-1	TGTGCCAGCTCGCTTAATAGGGGACTAGCGGCTTTTTACTCCTACAATGAGCAGTTCTTC	CASSLNRGLAAFYSYNEQFF
NA	TRBV19	TRBD1	TRBJ1-5	TGTGCCAGTAGTGACAGGGGTTATCAGCCCCAGCATTTT	CASSDRGYQPQHF
NA	TRBV5-1	NA	TRBJ2-6	TGCGCCAGCAGCGCTGCTTCTGGGGCCAACGTCCTGACTTTC	CASSAASGANVLTF
once	TRBV27	NA	TRBJ1-2	TGTGCCAGCAGTTTAAGCCCCCAGGCAGGGGCTGGGGGCTACACCTTC	CASSLSPQAGAGGYTF
NA	TRBV7-9	NA	TRBJ2-5	TGTGCCAGCGCCCGACAAGAGGAGACCCAGTACTTC	CASARQEETQYF
NA	TRBV29-1	NA	TRBJ1-1	TGCAGCGTTGAAGAAGGAGGGGTATGGACTGAAGCTTTCTTT	CSVEEGGVWTEAFF
NA	TRBV27	NA	TRBJ2-7	TGTGCCAGCAGTGCCACCAGGGTCGTAAGGTCCTACGAGCAGTACTTC	CASSATRVVRSYEQYF
NA	TRBV5-1	TRBD1	TRBJ2-7	TGCGCCAGCAGCCCGACAGGGAAGAGTAACTCCTACGAGCAGTACTTC	CASSPTGKSNSYEQYF
NA	TRBV27	NA	TRBJ1-2	TGTGCCAGCAGTTTTTCGGGGAAATCGAGCTATGGCTACACCTTC	CASSFSGKSSYGYTF
NA	TRBV4-1	NA	TRBJ1-6	TGCGCCAGCAGCCAAGTGGTAGGTAATTCACCCCTCCACTTT	CASSQVVGNSPLHF
NA	TRBV5-1	NA	TRBJ2-2	TGCGCCAGCAGCTTGGGTATTGGGGAGCTGTTTTTT	CASSLGIGELFF
NA	TRBV9	TRBD1	TRBJ1-5	TGTGCCAGCAGCGCAGGGACAGCCTTAAATCAGCCCCAGCATTTT	CASSAGTALNQPQHF
once	TRBV29-1	NA	TRBJ2-2	TGCAGCGTTGGGTCCCATCGACCCGGGGAGCTGTTTTTT	CSVGSHRPGELFF
NA	TRBV27	NA	TRBJ1-5	TGTGCCAGCAGTCTAAGACAGGCCGGCGGTATTAAGCCCCAGCATTTT	CASSLRQAGGIKPQHF
NA	TRBV27	NA	TRBJ1-2	TGTGCCAGCAGTTTTCAGGGCCAGGGCTATGGCTACACCTTC	CASSFQGQGYGYTF
NA	TRBV5-4	NA	TRBJ1-2	TGTGCCAGCAGCTTGGTGAGCTATGGCTACACCTTC	CASSLVSYGYTF
NA	TRBV5-6	TRBD1	TRBJ2-2	TGTGCCAGCAGCCCGACCGGGACAGGGTACACCGGGGAGCTGTTTTTT	CASSPTGTGYTGELFF
NA	TRBV19	NA	TRBJ2-7	TGTGCCAGTAGTCTCGGAGGCGAGCAGTACTTC	CASSLGGEQYF
NA	TRBV6-6	NA	TRBJ2-2	TGTGCCAGCAGTTTGAGGCGCCCCGGGGAGCTGTTTTTT	CASSLRRPGELFF
once	TRBV5-1	NA	TRBJ1-1	TGCGCCAGCAGCTTGGGCAGGGCCACTGAAGCTTTCTTT	CASSLGRATEAFF
NA	TRBV5-1	NA	TRBJ2-7	TGCGCCAGCAGCCATAATCTCGGCGAGCAGTACTTC	CASSHNLGEQYF
NA	TRBV5-4	TRBD2	TRBJ2-5	TGTGCCAGCAGCTTGCTCCTAGCGGGAGGGGAGACCCAGTACTTC	CASSLLLAGGETQYF
NA	TRBV7-9	TRBD2	TRBJ2-1	TGTGCCAGCAGCTTAGATGGACTAGTACCTGAGCAGTTCTTC	CASSLDGLVPEQFF
NA	TRBV6-6	NA	TRBJ1-1	TGTGCCAGCAGTTATTCGAGCGTGAACACTGAAGCTTTCTTT	CASSYSSVNTEAFF
NA	TRBV29-1	TRBD2	TRBJ2-3	TGCAGCGTTTACCCCCGGGTATTAGCGGGAGTTAGCACAGATACGCAGTATTTT	CSVYPRVLAGVSTDTQYF
NA	TRBV4-3	NA	TRBJ2-1	TGCGCCAGCAGCCCTACCGGGACCTGGGCTAATGAGCAGTTCTTC	CASSPTGTWANEQFF
NA	TRBV27	TRBD1	TRBJ1-4	TGTGCCAGCAGTTTTGGACAGGGGCGAAAACTGTTTTTT	CASSFGQGRKLFF
NA	TRBV7-2	NA	TRBJ2-1	TGTGCCAGCAGCTTCGAGTTAGTTGATGAGCAGTTCTTC	CASSFELVDEQFF
NA	TRBV7-8	NA	TRBJ1-5	TGTGCCAGCAGCTTATGGCAGGAAGGTCAGCCCCAGCATTTT	CASSLWQEGQPQHF
NA	TRBV27	NA	TRBJ2-1	TGTGCCAGCAGTTTAATGACAGCCTCAAATGAGCAGTTCTTC	CASSLMTASNEQFF
NA	TRBV27	NA	TRBJ2-7	TGTGCCAGCAGTCCGCCCGGGGCTAACGAGCAGTACTTC	CASSPPGANEQYF
once	TRBV6-5	NA	TRBJ2-7	TGTGCCAGCAGCCCAGGGGCCGCCTACGAGCAGTACTTC	CASSPGAAYEQYF
NA	TRBV6-1	NA	TRBJ2-3	TGTGCCAGCAGTGAAGCGCGGACAACCTCGGACACAGATACGCAGTATTTT	CASSEARTTSDTDTQYF
NA	TRBV27	NA	TRBJ2-7	TGTGCCAGCAGTTTAAAAGGTCAGGGACACTACGAGCAGTACTTC	CASSLKGQGHYEQYF
once	TRBV4-1	NA	TRBJ2-7	TGCGCCAGCAGCCAAGATCAGGAGCGCTACGAGCAGTACTTC	CASSQDQERYEQYF
NA	TRBV7-9	NA	TRBJ2-1	TGTGCCAGCAGAGATAGCTCCAACAATGAGCAGTTCTTC	CASRDSSNNEQFF
NA	TRBV6-1	NA	TRBJ1-2	TGTGCCAGCAGTTCCCGGATTTTTCCCGATGGCTACACCTTC	CASSSRIFPDGYTF
NA	TRBV7-2	NA	TRBJ2-3	TGTGCCAGCAGCTTCTCTAGCGGCACAGATACGCAGTATTTT	CASSFSSGTDTQYF
NA	TRBV19	TRBD2	TRBJ2-7	TGTGCCAGTAGTATAGCGGGAGGGCCCTACGAGCAGTACTTC	CASSIAGGPYEQYF
NA	TRBV19	TRBD2	TRBJ2-3	TGTGCCAGTAGTATTAGATGGCGGGAGGGCACAGATACGCAGTATTTT	CASSIRWREGTDTQYF
NA	TRBV18	NA	TRBJ1-4	TGTGCCAGCTCACCCCTCAGCCGCCAGGAAAATGAAAAACTGTTTTTT	CASSPLSRQENEKLFF
NA	TRBV13	NA	TRBJ2-5	TGTGCCAGCAGCACCGGTCAAGAGACCCAGTACTTC	CASSTGQETQYF
NA	TRBV4-1	NA	TRBJ2-7	TGCGCCAGCAGCCAAGATGAAACGGGAAACGCCTACGAGCAGTACTTC	CASSQDETGNAYEQYF
NA	TRBV4-1	NA	TRBJ1-4	TGCGCCAGCAGCCAACTTGGCTACCTGTTTTTT	CASSQLGYLFF
NA	TRBV4-1	TRBD1	TRBJ1-3	TGCGCCAGCAGCCAAGATTGGACAGGGGGCAACACCATATATTTT	CASSQDWTGGNTIYF
NA	TRBV27	TRBD1	TRBJ1-1	TGTGCCAGCGGGCACAGGGGGTCTCTTATGAACACTGAAGCTTTCTTT	CASGHRGSLMNTEAFF
NA	TRBV6-6	NA	TRBJ2-5	TGTGCCAGCAGTTACCACCCCCAGGAGACCCAGTACTTC	CASSYHPQETQYF
NA	TRBV29-1	NA	TRBJ2-1	TGCAGCGTTGTGAGCCCCCCGGCCTACAATGAGCAGTTCTTC	CSVVSPPAYNEQFF
NA	TRBV7-8	NA	TRBJ1-1	TGTGCCAGCAGCTTAGGCAGAAACAGGGAGAACACTGAAGCTTTCTTT	CASSLGRNRENTEAFF
NA	TRBV6-1	NA	TRBJ2-5	TGTGCCAGTCTAGAATCAAGGGGGTTTGACGAGACCCAGTACTTC	CASLESRGFDETQYF